A single sample gave rise to the 16 T cell receptor beta chains below, sequenced in a study of blood T cell repertoires in COVID-19. Produced via immunoSEQ multiplex PCR; TCRdb's table is partial and in-frame only. Among over 150,000 clones listed, just under 85% were seen once. The specimen was peripheral blood. Receptor source: a woman aged 55-75 years with acute or convalescent COVID-19.

The V gene is TRBV6-5, the J gene TRBJ1-5; no clear D gene. Germline CDR1 is MNHEY and CDR2 is SVGAGI. V lost 4 bases and J 3 bases, leaving 7 bases between the germline ends. This CDR3 region has 13 residues. The CDR3 region is CASSLQNNQPQHF. The CDR3 DNA reads TGTGCCAGCAGTTTGCAGAACAATCAGCCCCAGCATTTT.

The CDR3 nucleotides read TGTGCCAGCTCACCGGGGACTTCACAAGAGACCCAGTACTTC. Amino acids: CASSPGTSQETQYF. V usage is TRBV18 and J usage is TRBJ2-5, with D possibly being TRBD2 (6 bases). The V end lost 3 bases, the J end lost 2 bases, and 10 bases lay between the germline ends. The CDR3 is 14 amino acids. Looked up from germline, CDR1 is KGHSH and CDR2 is LQKENI.

This clone appeared a few times. The chain combines TRBV7-3 with TRBJ2-1, with D unclear. The germline V and J ends were trimmed by 1 base and 0 bases, with 7 bases remaining between them. The CDR3 runs 15 residues. In germline, CDR1 is SGHTA, CDR2 FQGTGA. Written as DNA, the CDR3 is TGTGCCAGCAGCTTAAATACTAACTCCTACAATGAGCAGTTCTTC. Translated: CASSLNTNSYNEQFF.

This clone came up once. The chain links TRBV27 to TRBJ2-5; 8 bases line up with TRBD1. The CDR3 has 14 residues. V was clipped by 4 bases and J by 5 bases; unmatched bases: 6. Germline V gene lookup returns CDR1 MNHEY and CDR2 SMNVEV (reference sequence). Here the CDR3 DNA reads TGTGCCAGCAGTTCCGGACAGGGAAGGGAGACCCAGTACTTC. It specifies CASSSGQGRETQYF.

The V call is TRBV6-1, the J call TRBJ2-7; D call uncertain. CDR1 is MNHNS, CDR2 SASEGT, per germline. Trimming shortened V by 0 bases and J by 7 bases, and 7 bases separated the two germline ends. This CDR3 comprises 12 residues. CDR3 region: CASSEALEEQYV. In DNA form, the CDR3 reads TGTGCCAGCAGTGAAGCGCTCGAGGAGCAGTACGTC.

This sequence joins TRBV2 and TRBJ1-5, with a weak D call TRBD1 (6 bases). Germline lookup yields CDR1 SNHLY and CDR2 FYNNEI. V was clipped by 4 bases and J by 6 bases, with 13 bases between them. The CDR3 consists of 14 residues. The CDR3 loop reads CASSAGGQGQPQHF. In DNA form, the CDR3 reads TGTGCCAGCAGTGCGGGGGGCCAAGGTCAGCCCCAGCATTTT. The full variable domain, in which reference TRBV2 and TRBJ1-5 provide the parts outside the CDR3, is EPEVTQTPSHQVTQMGQEVILRCVPISNHLYFYWYRQILGQKVEFLVSFYNNEISEKSEIFDDQFSVERPDGSNFTLKIRSTKLEDSAMYFCASSAGGQGQPQHFGDGTRLSIL.

The V gene is TRBV7-3, the J gene TRBJ1-1; perhaps TRBD1 as D (6 bases). Germline V CDR1 and CDR2: SGHTA, FQGTGA. This CDR3 has 14 residues. Trimming removed 5 bases at V and 2 bases at J, with 12 bases between. This CDR3 reads CASSPGGANTEAFF. The CDR3 coding sequence is TGTGCCAGCAGCCCGGGGGGGGCTAACACTGAAGCTTTCTTT.

The genes are TRBV27 and TRBJ2-3; no clear D. The CDR3 runs to 15 residues. Germline V gene sequence: CDR1 MNHEY, CDR2 SMNVEV (reference sequence). Trimming shortened V by 1 base and J by 0 bases, and 8 bases separated the two germline ends. The CDR3 is CASSLWAASTDTQYF. The DNA for the CDR3 is TGTGCCAGCAGTTTATGGGCAGCTAGCACAGATACGCAGTATTTT.

This rearrangement joins TRBV30 to TRBJ1-1; tentatively, D is TRBD1 (6 bases). The CDR3 is 14 amino acids. Germline assignment: CDR1 GTSNPN and CDR2 SVGIG (reference sequence). V lost 0 bases to trimming and J lost 7 bases, with 15 bases between them. Here the CDR3 DNA reads TGTGCCTGGAGTGTACTGGAAGGGGGGGATGAAGCTTTCTTT. Translation gives CAWSVLEGGDEAFF.

This chain joins TRBV5-4 and TRBJ2-1; 7 nucleotides align to TRBD1. This CDR3 is 15 amino acids long. From germline, CDR1 is SGHNT and CDR2 YYREEE (reference sequence). V shed 0 bases, J shed 10 bases, and the junction held 10 bases outside the gene matches. The CDR3 DNA reads as TGTGCCAGCAGCTTGGACCCGACAGGGTACATCGAGCAGTTCTTC. This gives the protein CASSLDPTGYIEQFF.

The rearrangement joins TRBV6-5 to TRBJ2-7, with 7 bases lining up with TRBD1. Germline CDR1 MNHEY, CDR2 SVGAGI. CDR3 length: 13 residues. Trimming removed 6 bases from V and 10 bases from J; junction bases left unmatched: 12. The CDR3 loop reads CASSSGQRRQQYF. The CDR3 DNA reads as TGTGCCAGCAGCTCGGGACAGAGAAGGCAACAGTACTTC.

Here the CDR3 reads CASSRQGAWYF. Written as DNA, the CDR3 is TGTGCCAGCAGCAGACAGGGGGCTTGGTACTTC. V is TRBV25-1 and J is TRBJ2-5, with 10 bases that match TRBD1. This CDR3 is 11 amino acids long. Trimming removed 6 bases from V and 13 bases from J; junction bases left unmatched: 5. The V gene's germline CDR1 is MGHDK and CDR2 SYGVNS.

V usage is TRBV9 and J usage is TRBJ1-4; D not certain. Germline assignment: CDR1 SGDLS and CDR2 YYNGEE. CDR3 length: 13 residues. Trimming cost V 3 bases and J 4 bases, with 7 bases left between them. CDR3 bases: TGTGCCAGCAGCGGGCGGGATAATGAAAAACTGTTTTTT. As protein: CASSGRDNEKLFF.

This sequence joins TRBV2 and TRBJ2-1; D is possibly TRBD2 (6 bases). This CDR3 is built from 12 residues. Germline CDR1 SNHLY, CDR2 FYNNEI. Trimming cost V 7 bases and J 5 bases, with 9 bases left between them. DNA of the CDR3: TGTGCCAGCATGGGACTTAACAATGAGCAGTTCTTC. This gives the protein CASMGLNNEQFF. The full variable domain, with the rest looked up from reference TRBV2 and TRBJ2-1, is EPEVTQTPSHQVTQMGQEVILRCVPISNHLYFYWYRQILGQKVEFLVSFYNNEISEKSEIFDDQFSVERPDGSNFTLKIRSTKLEDSAMYFCASMGLNNEQFFGPGTRLTVL.

This clone was picked up one time. The chain joins TRBV5-1 to TRBJ1-2, with TRBD1 identical over 8 bases. CDR1 and CDR2 (germline): SGHRS, YFSETQ. V dropped 4 bases and J dropped 2; count of bases not matched to a gene: 4. This CDR3 contains 14 residues. CDR3 bases: TGCGCCAGCAGCAACGGGACAGGCAACTATGGCTACACCTTC. Translated, it gives CASSNGTGNYGYTF.

The sample holds many counts of this clone. The gene calls are TRBV7-9 and TRBJ2-2; D perhaps matches TRBD2 (5 bases). Trimming pared 5 bases from V and 4 bases from J, leaving 11 bases between. The germline gives CDR1 SEHNR, CDR2 FQNEAQ (reference sequence). This CDR3 spans 14 amino acids. The CDR3 bases are TGTGCCAGCAGCCAAGGACTCACCACCGGGGAGCTGTTTTTT. Residues: CASSQGLTTGELFF.